This T cell receptor (beta chain) was retrieved from a study of blood T cell repertoires in COVID-19. Study overall: COVID-19 samples collected from the United States, Italy and Spain covered acute and convalescent phases. PBMCs, B-cell-depleted T cells, or T cells were the source of the cDNA or gDNA that made up the material.

The CDR3 contains 14 residues. Germline V lookup: CDR1 SGHRS, CDR2 YFSETQ. The ends lost 4 bases at V and 5 bases at J; junction bases unmatched: 5. In the original processing: Reference gene primer amplification gave nucleated cell count estimates. Generated by immunoSEQ multiplex PCR, the TCRdb table keeps only in-frame clones and is missing some. V and J calls and clone size come straight from that table; D and trimming were deduced from the DNA. The sample contains nearly 50,000 clones, roughly 84% of which appear only once. This clonotype was obtained from a woman aged 60 to 75 with acute or convalescent COVID-19. V usage is TRBV5-1 and J usage is TRBJ1-5, with TRBD1 identical over 8 bases. Sequenced sample: peripheral blood. The DNA for the CDR3 is TGCGCCAGCAGCATAGGACAGGGCCATCAGCCCCAGCATTTT. Amino acid sequence: CASSIGQGHQPQHF.